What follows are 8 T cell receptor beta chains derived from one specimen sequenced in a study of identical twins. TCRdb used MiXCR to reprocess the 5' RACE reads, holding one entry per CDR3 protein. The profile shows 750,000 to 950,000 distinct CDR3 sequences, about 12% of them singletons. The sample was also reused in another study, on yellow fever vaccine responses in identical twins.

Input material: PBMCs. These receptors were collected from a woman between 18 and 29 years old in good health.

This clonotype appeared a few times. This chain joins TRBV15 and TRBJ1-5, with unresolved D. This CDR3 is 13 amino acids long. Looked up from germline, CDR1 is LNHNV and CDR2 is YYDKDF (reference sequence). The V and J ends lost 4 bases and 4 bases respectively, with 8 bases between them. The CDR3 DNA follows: TGTGCCACCAGCAACAGTTGGAATCAGCCCCAGCATTTT. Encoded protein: CATSNSWNQPQHF.

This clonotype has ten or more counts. CDR3 residues: CASSSIALSSTEAFF. The CDR3, as DNA: TGTGCCAGTAGTAGCATCGCGCTAAGCTCCACTGAAGCTTTCTTT. The chain has TRBV19 and TRBJ1-1; D is uncertain. The germline V and J ends were trimmed by 4 bases and 4 bases, with 16 bases remaining between them. This CDR3 contains 15 residues. CDR1 is LNHDA, CDR2 SQIVND, per germline (reference sequence).

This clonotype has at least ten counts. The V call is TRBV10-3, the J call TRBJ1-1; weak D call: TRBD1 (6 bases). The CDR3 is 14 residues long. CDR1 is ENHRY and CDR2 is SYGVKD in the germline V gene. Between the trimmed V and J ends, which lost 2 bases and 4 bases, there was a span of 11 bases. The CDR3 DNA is TGTGCCATCAGTGAGGGTAGGGGGAGCACTGAAGCTTTCTTT. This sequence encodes CAISEGRGSTEAFF.

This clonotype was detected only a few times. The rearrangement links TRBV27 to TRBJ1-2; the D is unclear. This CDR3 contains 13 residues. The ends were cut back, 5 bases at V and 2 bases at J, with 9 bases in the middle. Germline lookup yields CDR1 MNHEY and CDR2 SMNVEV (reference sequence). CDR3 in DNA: TGTGCCAGCAGTGGCGATCACAACTATGGCTACACCTTC. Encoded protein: CASSGDHNYGYTF.

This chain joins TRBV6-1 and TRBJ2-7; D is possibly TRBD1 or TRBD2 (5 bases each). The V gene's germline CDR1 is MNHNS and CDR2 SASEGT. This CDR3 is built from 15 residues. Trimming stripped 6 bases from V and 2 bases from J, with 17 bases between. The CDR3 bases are TGTGCCAGCAGCCACGGGGCGGCATCAGCCTACGAGCAGTACTTC. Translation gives CASSHGAASAYEQYF.

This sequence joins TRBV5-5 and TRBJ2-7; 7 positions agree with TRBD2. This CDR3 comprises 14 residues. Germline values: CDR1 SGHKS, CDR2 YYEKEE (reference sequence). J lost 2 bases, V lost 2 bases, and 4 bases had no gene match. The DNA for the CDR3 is TGTGCCAGCAGCTTAGGGACTAACGCCTACGAGCAGTACTTC. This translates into CASSLGTNAYEQYF. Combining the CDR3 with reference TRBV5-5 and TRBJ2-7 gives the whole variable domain DAGVTQSPTHLIKTRGQQVTLRCSPISGHKSVSWYQQVLGQGPQFIFQYYEKEERGRGNFPDRFSARQFPNYSSELNVNALLLGDSALYLCASSLGTNAYEQYFGPGTRLTVT.

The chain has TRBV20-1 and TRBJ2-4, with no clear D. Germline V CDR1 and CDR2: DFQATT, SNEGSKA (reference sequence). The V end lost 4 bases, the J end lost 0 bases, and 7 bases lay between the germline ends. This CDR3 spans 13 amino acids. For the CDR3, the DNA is TGCAGTGCTAAGGATCTAGCCAAAAACATTCAGTACTTC. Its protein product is CSAKDLAKNIQYF.

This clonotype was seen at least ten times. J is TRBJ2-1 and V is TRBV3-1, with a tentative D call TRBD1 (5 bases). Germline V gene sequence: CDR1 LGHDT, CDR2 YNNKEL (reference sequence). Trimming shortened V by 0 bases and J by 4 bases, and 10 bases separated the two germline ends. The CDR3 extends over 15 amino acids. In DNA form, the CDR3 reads TGTGCCAGCAGCCAAGATTCAGGGTCTTACAATGAGCAGTTCTTC. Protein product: CASSQDSGSYNEQFF.